One sample yielded the 9 T cell receptor beta chains listed below, sequenced in a study of T cells in Graves' hyperthyroidism and ophthalmopathy. RNA transcripts gave rise to amplified TCR beta CDR3 regions. An initial round of RT-PCR targeting the TCR CDR3 relied on the HTBI primer set. From the multiplex PCR reads, TCRdb called clonotypes with MiXCR, one entry per CDR3 protein. Of a few hundred thousand distinct CDR3 sequences detected, roughly 15% appear once; the ten largest clones hold under 3.5%. Source material: blood. The receptors originated from a woman between 40 and 55 years old with Graves' ophthalmopathy.

The table lists this clonotype with many counts. V and J are TRBV11-2 and TRBJ2-1, with D unclear. The germline V gene has CDR1 SGHAT and CDR2 FQNNGV. The CDR3 runs to 13 residues. V was trimmed by 7 bases and J by 6 bases, leaving 13 bases between them. CDR3 amino acids: CASTTTRSNEQFF. The CDR3 nucleotides are TGTGCCAGCACCACCACGCGGAGCAATGAGCAGTTCTTC.

The CDR3 region has the DNA TGTGCCAGCAGACGGACGATCAACACAGATACGCAGTATTTT. This translates into CASRRTINTDTQYF. The chain recombines TRBV6-1 with TRBJ2-3; D gene uncertain. Germline values: CDR1 MNHNS, CDR2 SASEGT. The CDR3 totals 14 residues. Trimming removed 6 bases from V and 2 bases from J, with 12 bases in between.

V gene TRBV7-3 combines with J gene TRBJ2-1; 8 bases match TRBD2. Losses at the gene ends were 5 bases for V and 4 bases for J; bases not matched to a gene: 7. This CDR3 comprises 15 residues. Germline CDR1 is SGHTA and CDR2 is FQGTGA. CDR3: CASSRTGGDYNEQFF. As DNA, the CDR3 is TGTGCCAGCAGCCGCACGGGGGGGGATTACAATGAGCAGTTCTTC.

In its sample, this clonotype was seen a few times. The gene calls are TRBV25-1 and TRBJ1-4; D unresolved. The V and J ends lost 5 bases and 3 bases respectively, with 13 bases between them. This CDR3 spans 15 amino acids. CDR1 is MGHDK, CDR2 SYGVNS, per germline. The CDR3 protein is CASSLDADPNEKLFF. CDR3 in DNA: TGTGCCAGCAGTTTAGACGCAGACCCTAATGAAAAACTGTTTTTT.

This clonotype was detected many times. V is TRBV11-2 and J is TRBJ2-1, with D tentatively TRBD2 (6 bases). The CDR3 spans 15 residues. Trimming left V 0 bases short and J 2 bases short, with 8 bases between. Looked up from germline, CDR1 is SGHAT and CDR2 is FQNNGV. In nucleotides, the CDR3 is TGTGCCAGCAGCTTAGAGCGGGAAGCCTACAATGAGCAGTTCTTC. It is translated as CASSLEREAYNEQFF.

The chain has TRBV6-1 and TRBJ2-7, with a weak D call TRBD2 (6 bases). The CDR3 has 12 residues. V was trimmed by 0 bases and J by 9 bases, leaving 9 bases between them. CDR1 is MNHNS and CDR2 is SASEGT in the germline V gene. CDR3 protein: CASSEARDRQYF. In DNA form, the CDR3 reads TGTGCCAGCAGTGAAGCGCGGGATAGGCAGTACTTC.

The genes are TRBV10-2 and TRBJ1-5; D remains ambiguous. There are 11 residues in the CDR3. V was shortened by 11 bases and J by 4 bases, with 9 bases between the two germline ends. The germline V gene encodes CDR1 WSHSY and CDR2 SAAADI. The CDR3 loop reads CAAGPNQPQHF. The CDR3 DNA reads as TGCGCCGCCGGCCCTAATCAGCCCCAGCATTTT.

V usage is TRBV19 and J usage is TRBJ2-7; 10 nucleotides agree with TRBD1. CDR3 size: 14 residues. With 7 bases clipped from V and 2 bases from J, the junction kept 5 bases outside the gene matches. CDR1 LNHDA and CDR2 SQIVND come from the germline V gene (reference sequence). This CDR3 is CASKTGQGAYEQYF. CDR3 sequence (DNA): TGTGCCAGTAAAACAGGACAGGGGGCCTACGAGCAGTACTTC.

The chain recombines TRBV28 with TRBJ1-4, with a tentative D call TRBD1 (6 bases). The CDR3 sequence is 13 residues long. Germline V lookup: CDR1 MDHEN, CDR2 SYDVKM. The V and J ends lost 10 bases and 8 bases respectively, with 17 bases between them. The chain's CDR3 is CAITGTQGEKLFF. In nucleotides, the CDR3 is TGTGCCATTACAGGGACCCAAGGGGAAAAACTGTTTTTT. Combining the CDR3 with reference TRBV28 and TRBJ1-4 gives the whole variable domain DVKVTQSSRYLVKRTGEKVFLECVQDMDHENMFWYRQDPGLGLRLIYFSYDVKMKEKGDIPEGYSVSREKKERFSLILESASTNQTSMYLCAITGTQGEKLFFGSGTQLSVL.